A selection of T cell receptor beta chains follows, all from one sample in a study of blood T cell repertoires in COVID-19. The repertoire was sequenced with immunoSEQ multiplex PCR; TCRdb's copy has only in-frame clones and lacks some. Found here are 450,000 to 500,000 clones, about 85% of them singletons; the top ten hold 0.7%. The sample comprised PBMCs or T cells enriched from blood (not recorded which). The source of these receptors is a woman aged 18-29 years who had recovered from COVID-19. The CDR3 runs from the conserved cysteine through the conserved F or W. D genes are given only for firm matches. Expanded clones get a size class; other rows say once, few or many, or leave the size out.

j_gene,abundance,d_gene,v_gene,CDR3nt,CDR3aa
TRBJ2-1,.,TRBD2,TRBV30,TGTGCCTGGACTGTAGGGCTAGCGGCATACAATGAGCAGTTCTTC,CAWTVGLAAYNEQFF
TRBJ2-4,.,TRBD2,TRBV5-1,TGCGCCAGCAGCTTGGGACTAGCGGGGGCCTCAGCCGGAGCCAAAAACATTCAGTACTTC,CASSLGLAGASAGAKNIQYF
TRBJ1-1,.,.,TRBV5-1,TGCGCCAGCAGCTTCCCGTCGGGGGTTGAAGCTTTCTTT,CASSFPSGVEAFF
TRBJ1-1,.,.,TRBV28,TGTGCCAGCAGGACCCTAGGCACTGAAGCTTTCTTT,CASRTLGTEAFF
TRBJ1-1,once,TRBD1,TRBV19,TGTGCCAGTTTAGACAGGGCGGGCGCTTTCTTT,CASLDRAGAFF
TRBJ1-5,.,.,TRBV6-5,TGTGCCAGCAGTTACTCGAACCAGGGAAGCCAGCCCCAGCATTTT,CASSYSNQGSQPQHF
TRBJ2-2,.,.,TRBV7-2,TGTGCCAGCAGCGATTGGCGGACATCGAACACCGGGGAGCTGTTTTTT,CASSDWRTSNTGELFF
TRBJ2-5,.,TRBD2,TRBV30,TGTGCCTGGAGCCTCAAGCGGGGGGTACAGAGGAGCGAGACCCAGTACTTC,CAWSLKRGVQRSETQYF
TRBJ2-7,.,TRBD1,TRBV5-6,TGTGCCAGCAGCGGCGACAGGGTTTACGAGCAGTACTTC,CASSGDRVYEQYF
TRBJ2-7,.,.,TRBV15,TGTGCCACCAGCAGGTTCGGGGTTCCCTTGAACGAGCAGTACTTC,CATSRFGVPLNEQYF
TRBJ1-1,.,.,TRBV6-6,TGTGCCAGCACCCTTCCAGAGGACACTGAAGCTTTCTTT,CASTLPEDTEAFF
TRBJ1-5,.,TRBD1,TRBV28,TGTGCCAGCAGTTCCCCTACAGGGGGCAATCAGCCCCAGCATTTT,CASSSPTGGNQPQHF
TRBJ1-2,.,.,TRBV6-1,TGTGCCAGCAGTGAATATACCAGCTATGGCTACACCTTC,CASSEYTSYGYTF
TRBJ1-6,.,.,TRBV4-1,TGCGCCAGCAGCCATCTAGTAAGGGGTCTAGGGAATTCACCCCTCCACTTT,CASSHLVRGLGNSPLHF
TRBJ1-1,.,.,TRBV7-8,TGTGCCAGCAGCTTAAATAAATCCCCCCGGAACACTGAAGCTTTCTTT,CASSLNKSPRNTEAFF
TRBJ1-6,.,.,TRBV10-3,TGTGCCATCAGTGAGCGACAGGACAGCTCCTATAATTCACCCCTCCACTTT,CAISERQDSSYNSPLHF
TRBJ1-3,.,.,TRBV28,TGTGCCAGCAGTCCTCAGGCTGGAAACACCATATATTTT,CASSPQAGNTIYF
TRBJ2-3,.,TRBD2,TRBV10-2,TGCGCCAGCAGTGGGTCGGCGGGGGGGCTGGATACGCAGTATTTT,CASSGSAGGLDTQYF
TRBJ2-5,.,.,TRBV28,TGTGCCAGCAGTCACCCAAGGGGTTCCCAAGAGACCCAGTACTTC,CASSHPRGSQETQYF
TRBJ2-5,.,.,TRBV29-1,TGCAGCGTTTCCCCTGGGAGGGGGGAGACCCAGTACTTC,CSVSPGRGETQYF
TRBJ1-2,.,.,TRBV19,TGTGCCAGTAGTCGTTCGGGGGAGGCTAACTATGGCTACACCTTC,CASSRSGEANYGYTF
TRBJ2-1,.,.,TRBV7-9,TGTGCCAGCAGCTTAGGGAGCTCCTACAATGAGCAGTTCTTC,CASSLGSSYNEQFF
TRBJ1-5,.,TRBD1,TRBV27,TGTGCCAGCAGTTCCAGGGGGCCCAATCAGCCCCAGCATTTT,CASSSRGPNQPQHF
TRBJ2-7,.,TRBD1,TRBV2,TGTGCCAGCAGTGAAATTCGGACAGGGGGCGAGCAGTACTTC,CASSEIRTGGEQYF
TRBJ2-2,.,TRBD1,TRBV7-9,TGTGCCAGCAGCACGGACAGGGGACCGACCGGGGAGCTGTTTTTT,CASSTDRGPTGELFF
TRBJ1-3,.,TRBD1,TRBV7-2,TGTGCCAGCAGTTCTCGGACAGGACCGGGAAACACCATATATTTT,CASSSRTGPGNTIYF
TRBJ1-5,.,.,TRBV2,TGTGCCAGCAGTGTTACGGGGGAGCCCCAGCATTTT,CASSVTGEPQHF
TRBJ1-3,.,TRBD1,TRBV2,TGTGCCAGCAGTGCGGGGAAGGGGGCACAAGGAAACACCATATATTTT,CASSAGKGAQGNTIYF
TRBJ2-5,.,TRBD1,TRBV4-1,TGCGCCAGCAGCCAAGATGGGGGGACAGGGGAGACCCAGTACTTC,CASSQDGGTGETQYF
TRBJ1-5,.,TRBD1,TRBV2,TGTGCCAGCAGTGAAGAGGGGACAGGGTGGGGGCAGCCCCAGCATTTT,CASSEEGTGWGQPQHF
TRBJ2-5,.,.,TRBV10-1,TGCGCCAGCAGCCAGGGAAGGTTTGAGACCCAGTACTTC,CASSQGRFETQYF